A selection of T cell receptor beta chains follows, all from one sample in a study of blood T cell repertoires in COVID-19. Here immunoSEQ multiplex PCR was the method, and the copy in TCRdb shows in-frame clones only, minus some. The table includes some 130,000 clones, just over 85% detected once. The sequenced sample was PBMCs or T cells enriched from blood (not recorded which). The receptors stem from a man over 45 who had recovered from COVID-19. Both conserved end residues are part of each CDR3. D genes are given only for firm matches. A row's size may be missing; if present it is once, few, many or a size class.

len	d_gene	j_gene	abundance	v_gene	CDR3nt	CDR3aa
16	TRBD1	TRBJ1-2	once	TRBV4-3	TGCGCCAGCAGCCCCCAAGGGACAGGGGTTAGCTATGGCTACACCTTC	CASSPQGTGVSYGYTF
15	TRBD1	TRBJ2-7	.	TRBV5-1	TGCGCCAGCAGCTTGGGAGGGGGCGCGAGCTACGAGCAGTACTTC	CASSLGGGASYEQYF
14	.	TRBJ1-1	.	TRBV11-3	TGTGCCAGCAGCTTAGGGACACCCTACGCTGAAGCTTTCTTT	CASSLGTPYAEAFF
15	TRBD1	TRBJ1-1	.	TRBV6-6	TGTGCCAGCAGTTACTCGAAGGGGGCCGCTAGTGAAGCTTTCTTT	CASSYSKGAASEAFF
15	TRBD2	TRBJ2-5	.	TRBV5-1	TGCGCCAGCAGCCCAAACTCCGGGGGGAGGGAGACCCAGTACTTC	CASSPNSGGRETQYF
14	TRBD2	TRBJ2-3	.	TRBV3-1/TRBV3-2	TGTGCCAGCAGCCAAGGCGGGGGGGCAGATACGCAGTATTTT	CASSQGGGADTQYF
13	TRBD1	TRBJ2-5	.	TRBV30	TGTGCCTGGAGTACAGGGGGGAGGGAGACCCAGTACTTC	CAWSTGGRETQYF
14	TRBD2	TRBJ2-3	.	TRBV5-1	TGCGCCAGCAGCACGGGACTAGCTCCAGATACGCAGTATTTT	CASSTGLAPDTQYF
15	TRBD1	TRBJ1-5	.	TRBV5-1	TGCGCCAGCAGCACAGGGACAGATAGCAATCAGCCCCAGCATTTT	CASSTGTDSNQPQHF
14	.	TRBJ1-4	.	TRBV27	TGTGCCAGCAGGGGGGGGCCGACTAATGAAAAACTGTTTTTT	CASRGGPTNEKLFF
15	.	TRBJ1-1	.	TRBV25-1	TGTGCCAGCAGTGAATTGGGCAGCATGAACACTGAAGCTTTCTTT	CASSELGSMNTEAFF
15	TRBD2	TRBJ2-5	.	TRBV28	TGTGCCAGCAGAGAACTAGCGGGCAATGGAAAGACCCAGTACTTC	CASRELAGNGKTQYF
15	TRBD1	TRBJ2-3	.	TRBV5-1	TGCGCCAGCAGCTTCCCAGGGGGTAGCACAGATACGCAGTATTTT	CASSFPGGSTDTQYF
13	TRBD2	TRBJ2-7	once	TRBV3-1/TRBV3-2	TGTGCCAGCAGGCGGGGGAGCTCCTACGAGCAGTACTTC	CASRRGSSYEQYF
18	TRBD1	TRBJ1-3	.	TRBV14	TGTGCCAGCAGCCAAGCCGTTGGCAGGGGGCGGTCTGGAAACACCATATATTTT	CASSQAVGRGRSGNTIYF
13	TRBD1	TRBJ1-1	once	TRBV19	TGTGCCAGTAGTCGAGGGGGCTACACTGAAGCTTTCTTT	CASSRGGYTEAFF
12	.	TRBJ2-3	.	TRBV29-1	TGCAGCGTTGTCGGGAGCACAGATACGCAGTATTTT	CSVVGSTDTQYF
16	TRBD2	TRBJ2-1	.	TRBV7-2	TGTGCCAGCAGCTCGGGGGGGGCTGGGAAGGGCAATGAGCAGTTCTTC	CASSSGGAGKGNEQFF
17	TRBD2	TRBJ2-3	once	TRBV7-2	TGTGCCAGCAGCTCCAGCCGACTAGCGGCTAGCACAGATACGCAGTATTTT	CASSSSRLAASTDTQYF
15	TRBD1	TRBJ1-2	few	TRBV5-4	TGTGCCAGCAGTTTCGGGGACAGAGACTACTATGGCTACACCTTC	CASSFGDRDYYGYTF
11	.	TRBJ1-1	.	TRBV2	TGTGCCAGTCAGGGATACACTGAAGCTTTCTTT	CASQGYTEAFF
16	.	TRBJ1-4	.	TRBV11-2	TGTGCCAGCAGCCTGCAGGGAGGGGGGGGCAATGAAAAACTGTTTTTT	CASSLQGGGGNEKLFF
17	TRBD2	TRBJ2-1	once	TRBV28	TGTGCCAGCAGTTCTCTCGGGACTAGCGGAAACTACAATGAGCAGTTCTTC	CASSSLGTSGNYNEQFF
16	TRBD2	TRBJ2-3	.	TRBV28	TGTGCCAGCAGTTTATGGGCGGGAGCCGAGTCAGATACGCAGTATTTT	CASSLWAGAESDTQYF
16	TRBD1	TRBJ2-1	once	TRBV4-3	TGCGCCAGCAGCATCAGACAGGGGGGTTCTTACAATGAGCAGTTCTTC	CASSIRQGGSYNEQFF
13	.	TRBJ2-5	.	TRBV5-1	TGCGCCAGCAGCATCTCGTACCAAGAGACCCAGTACTTC	CASSISYQETQYF
18	TRBD1	TRBJ1-1	.	TRBV5-6	TGTGCCAGCAGCTCCCACCGGGACAGGGCCCTCATGAACACTGAAGCTTTCTTT	CASSSHRDRALMNTEAFF
16	TRBD1	TRBJ1-4	.	TRBV18	TGTGCCAGCTCACCGATACCCGGGACAGGGGATGAAAAACTGTTTTTT	CASSPIPGTGDEKLFF
12	.	TRBJ2-1	.	TRBV19	TGTGCCAGTAGTAGGACTGGCAATGAGCAGTTCTTC	CASSRTGNEQFF
15	.	TRBJ1-4	.	TRBV5-4	TGTGCCAGCAGCTTGGGAGCAGGGTTTAATGAAAAACTGTTTTTT	CASSLGAGFNEKLFF
13	TRBD1	TRBJ2-2	few	TRBV7-2	TGTGCCAGCAGCGCTGACCAACGCAGGGGGATGTTTTTT	CASSADQRRGMFF
20	TRBD1	TRBJ1-1	few	TRBV5-1	TGCGCCAGCAGCCCTGTGGGGCGGGGGCAGGGGGCTATGGAGAACACTGAAGCTTTCTTT	CASSPVGRGQGAMENTEAFF
14	TRBD1	TRBJ1-1	.	TRBV28	TGTGCCAGCATTGTGGCGACAGGGGGCTTCGAAGCTTTCTTT	CASIVATGGFEAFF
14	.	TRBJ1-2	few	TRBV5-6	TGTGCCAGCAGCCCGACGTCGGGGAACTATGGCTACACCTTC	CASSPTSGNYGYTF
16	TRBD2	TRBJ2-1	.	TRBV25-1	TGTGCCACCTCAGTCATGGGGCTAGCGGCTAACAATGAGCAGTTCTTC	CATSVMGLAANNEQFF
13	.	TRBJ1-6	.	TRBV29-1	TGCAGCGTTCGCGGGGACCATAATTCACCCCTCCACTTT	CSVRGDHNSPLHF
17	TRBD1	TRBJ2-1	.	TRBV7-8	TGTGCCAGCAGCCACACACCAGGGGGAAAAGACTACAATGAGCAGTTCTTC	CASSHTPGGKDYNEQFF
13	.	TRBJ1-5	.	TRBV7-2	TGTGCCAGCAGCTTGTCGCAGATGGAGCCCCAGCATTTT	CASSLSQMEPQHF
15	.	TRBJ1-3	once	TRBV30	TGTGCCTGGAGCAGCCGGGACTTCGGTCGGAACACCATATATTTT	CAWSSRDFGRNTIYF
18	.	TRBJ1-1	.	TRBV6-2/TRBV6-3	TGTGCCAGCAGTTACTCGGGTCACAGGGTGGGACTGAACACTGAAGCTTTCTTT	CASSYSGHRVGLNTEAFF
13	TRBD2	TRBJ2-7	.	TRBV3-1/TRBV3-2	TGTGCCAGCAGCCCGGGACTAGCGGGGGAGCAGTACTTC	CASSPGLAGEQYF
14	TRBD1	TRBJ1-5	.	TRBV15	TGTGCCACCAGAGGGGACACAGGGGGACAGCCCCAGCATTTT	CATRGDTGGQPQHF
13	.	TRBJ2-7	.	TRBV7-2	TGTGCCAGCAGCCCCGGACTACTCCTAGAGCAGTACTTC	CASSPGLLLEQYF
17	.	TRBJ1-6	.	TRBV27	TGTGCCAGCAGTTTAGGGGCAGGGAAGGTTACGAATTCACCCCTCCACTTT	CASSLGAGKVTNSPLHF
17	TRBD1	TRBJ2-4	.	TRBV14	TGTGCCAGCAGCCGAACCCCGGGACAGGAAGGAGGAAACATTCAGTACTTC	CASSRTPGQEGGNIQYF
14	TRBD1	TRBJ1-2	.	TRBV28	TGTGCCAGCAGGAGACAGGGTTATAACTATGGCTACACCTTC	CASRRQGYNYGYTF
15	.	TRBJ1-5	.	TRBV6-5	TGTGCCAGCAGCGCAGTTTCATTTGGCAATCAGCCCCAGCATTTT	CASSAVSFGNQPQHF
15	TRBD1	TRBJ2-7	.	TRBV27	TGTGCCAGCAGTCAAGGGGGGACAGGGGCTCGCGAGCAGTACTTC	CASSQGGTGAREQYF